These T cell receptor beta chains were read from a single sample in a study of OX40 agonist ivuxolimab in advanced cancers. TCRdb's copy holds only in-frame clones and misses some; the assay was immunoSEQ multiplex PCR. The data show 95,000 to 150,000 clones, roughly nine tenths seen once. The sequencing here drew on CD4+ or CD8+ T cells sorted from blood, taken in a trial of the OX40 agonist ivuxolimab. Source of these receptors: an adult with an advanced solid tumor such as melanoma, head and neck, liver or kidney cancer. CDR3s include the opening cysteine and the closing phenylalanine or tryptophan. A D gene is named only where the DNA matches it firmly. Clone sizes are given selectively: once, few, many, or a class where the clone is expanded.

TRBD2	TRBV7-9	TRBJ2-1	once	CASSFWTSGGADEQFF	TGTGCCAGCAGCTTCTGGACTAGCGGGGGGGCTGATGAGCAGTTCTTC
.	TRBV27	TRBJ2-1	.	CASSWTDNEQFF	TGTGCCAGCAGTTGGACAGACAATGAGCAGTTCTTC
TRBD2	TRBV28	TRBJ2-1	.	CASSFAGENEQFF	TGTGCCAGCAGTTTCGCGGGGGAGAATGAGCAGTTCTTC
TRBD2	TRBV5-4	TRBJ2-7	.	CASSTAAGGAYEQYF	TGTGCCAGCAGTACCGCCGCGGGGGGGGCGTACGAGCAGTACTTC
.	TRBV10-1	TRBJ1-2	.	CASSESGGAPPYGYTF	TGCGCCAGCAGTGAGTCGGGGGGGGCGCCCCCCTATGGCTACACCTTC
.	TRBV5-1	TRBJ2-5	.	CASSLKETQYF	TGCGCCAGCAGCTTGAAAGAGACCCAGTACTTC
TRBD1	TRBV28	TRBJ1-1	.	CASYTGANTEAFF	TGTGCCAGCTATACAGGGGCGAACACTGAAGCTTTCTTT
.	TRBV27	TRBJ1-3	.	CASSSNGLSGNTIYF	TGTGCCAGCAGTTCGAACGGCCTCTCTGGAAACACCATATATTTT
.	TRBV2	TRBJ1-5	.	CASSEGRAQPQHF	TGTGCCAGCAGTGAAGGGAGGGCTCAGCCCCAGCATTTT
.	TRBV28	TRBJ2-1	.	CASTSVGARGLHNEQFF	TGTGCCAGCACCTCGGTCGGGGCCCGGGGGCTCCACAATGAGCAGTTCTTC
.	TRBV9	TRBJ2-3	.	CASSVESSRPTDTQYF	TGTGCCAGCAGCGTAGAGTCTAGCCGGCCCACAGATACGCAGTATTTT
TRBD2	TRBV7-3	TRBJ2-5	once	CASSLSAGGQETQYF	TGTGCCAGCAGCTTATCGGCGGGGGGCCAAGAGACCCAGTACTTC
TRBD1	TRBV2	TRBJ1-5	once	CASRGTGGVVPQHF	TGTGCCAGCAGGGGGACAGGGGGTGTCGTGCCCCAGCATTTT
TRBD2	TRBV4-1	TRBJ2-3	.	CASSQEGSGVKDTQYF	TGCGCCAGCAGCCAAGAGGGTAGCGGGGTGAAGGATACGCAGTATTTT
.	TRBV11-2	TRBJ2-1	.	CASSSILGYNEQFF	TGTGCCAGCAGCTCTATCTTGGGTTACAATGAGCAGTTCTTC
TRBD1	TRBV19	TRBJ1-5	.	CATKQGNQPQHF	TGTGCCACGAAACAGGGGAATCAGCCCCAGCATTTT
.	TRBV6-5	TRBJ1-3	once	CASSYGRANTIYF	TGTGCCAGCAGTTACGGCAGGGCCAACACCATATATTTT
TRBD2	TRBV28	TRBJ2-7	.	CASTLAGGGSSYEQYF	TGTGCCAGCACCCTGGCGGGGGGCGGGTCGAGTTACGAGCAGTACTTC
.	TRBV28	TRBJ2-7	.	CASSWGDYEQYF	TGTGCCAGCAGCTGGGGGGACTACGAGCAGTACTTC
.	TRBV15	TRBJ2-3	.	CATSGQYTDTQYF	TGTGCCACCAGCGGCCAGTACACAGATACGCAGTATTTT
.	TRBV6-1	TRBJ2-2	.	CASSSGIGELFF	TGTGCCAGCAGTTCAGGGATCGGGGAGCTGTTTTTT
.	TRBV7-3	TRBJ2-5	.	CASSLNRVETQYF	TGTGCCAGCAGCTTAAACAGGGTGGAGACCCAGTACTTC
.	TRBV18	TRBJ1-4	.	CASSPPTQNEKLFF	TGTGCCAGCTCACCACCGACCCAAAATGAAAAACTGTTTTTT
TRBD1	TRBV19	TRBJ2-3	.	CASSQGAKNTQYF	TGTGCCAGTTCCCAGGGGGCGAAGAATACGCAGTATTTT
.	TRBV7-9	TRBJ2-3	.	CASSLSQGPDTQYF	TGTGCCAGCAGCTTATCCCAGGGTCCAGATACGCAGTATTTT
.	TRBV11-2	TRBJ2-3	.	CASSWSFLSGTDTQYF	TGTGCCAGCAGCTGGAGCTTCCTTAGCGGCACAGATACGCAGTATTTT
.	TRBV18	TRBJ1-2	.	CASSPYGQNYGYTF	TGTGCCAGCTCACCGTACGGTCAAAACTATGGCTACACCTTC
TRBD1	TRBV19	TRBJ1-2	.	CASSRQGYSYGYTF	TGTGCCAGTAGTAGACAGGGCTACTCCTATGGCTACACCTTC
TRBD2	TRBV28	TRBJ2-2	.	CASSFPTSLSGYTGELFF	TGTGCCAGCAGTTTCCCAACCTCCCTTAGCGGGTACACCGGGGAGCTGTTTTTT
TRBD1	TRBV4-3	TRBJ1-6	.	CASSQGQGGSPLHF	TGCGCCAGCAGCCAAGGACAGGGAGGCTCACCCCTCCACTTT
TRBD1	TRBV6-6	TRBJ2-5	.	CASRPRTGETQYF	TGTGCCAGCAGACCCCGGACAGGAGAGACCCAGTACTTC
.	TRBV18	TRBJ1-1	.	CASSSGPAGPFF	TGTGCCAGCTCATCGGGCCCCGCAGGGCCTTTCTTT
TRBD1	TRBV7-9	TRBJ1-1	.	CASSLETGAFF	TGTGCCAGCAGCTTAGAGACAGGGGCTTTCTTT
.	TRBV6-5	TRBJ2-7	.	CASSYPPHVYHEQYF	TGTGCCAGCAGTTACCCGCCTCACGTCTACCACGAGCAGTACTTC
TRBD2	TRBV5-1	TRBJ2-5	.	CASSETSGPQETQYF	TGCGCCAGCAGCGAGACTAGCGGGCCGCAAGAGACCCAGTACTTC
.	TRBV28	TRBJ2-5	.	CASSLPRYQETQYF	TGTGCCAGCAGTTTACCCCGATACCAAGAGACCCAGTACTTC